The clone carrying this T cell receptor (beta chain) has only a few counts. V lost 0 bases and J 4 bases, leaving 7 bases between the germline ends. The CDR3 length is 13 residues. The data derive from a study of blood T cells in healthy people across ages. Together with a sample-barcoded 5' primer, a J-beta primer mix was included in a second PCR lasting about 6 to 12 cycles. Via MiXCR, TCRdb re-called the 5' RACE reads, giving one row per CDR3 protein. The sample has roughly 2 million distinct CDR3 sequences; 49% are singletons. The clonotype originates from a woman aged 40 to 55 in good health. The chain recombines TRBV12-3 or TRBV12-4 with TRBJ2-7, with D unresolved. Material for sequencing was blood. The CDR3 coding sequence is TGTGCCAGCAGTTTAGCGGCCATTTACGAGCAGTACTTC. The encoded protein is CASSLAAIYEQYF.